The 22 T cell receptor beta chains listed next were all sequenced from one sample in a study of OX40 agonist ivuxolimab in advanced cancers. Profiling relied on immunoSEQ multiplex PCR, and the TCRdb table lists in-frame clones only, not all of them. This sample carries approximately 40,000 clones, approximately 80% of them seen once, and the ten largest clones take 21%. This material consisted of CD4+ or CD8+ T cells sorted from blood, taken in a trial of the OX40 agonist ivuxolimab. The receptors here all came from an adult with an advanced solid tumor such as melanoma, head and neck, liver or kidney cancer.

CDR3 DNA: TGTGCCACCAGCTCCCCCGCCGGGGGCCCCGCGGAAAACATTCAGTACTTC. This sequence encodes CATSSPAGGPAENIQYF. The chain carries TRBV15 and TRBJ2-4; D is perhaps TRBD1 or TRBD2 (6 bases each). CDR3 length: 17 amino acids. The V end was cut by 5 bases, the J end by 5 bases, with 22 bases between. CDR1 and CDR2 (germline): LNHNV, YYDKDF (reference sequence).

CDR3 sequence (DNA): TGTGCCAGCAGTCCCTCGACCGGATCTGGAAACACCATATATTTT. This sequence encodes CASSPSTGSGNTIYF. This chain links TRBV27 with TRBJ1-3; D is unresolved. Germline V gene lookup returns CDR1 MNHEY and CDR2 SMNVEV (reference sequence). This CDR3 region has 15 residues. With 5 bases removed from V and 1 base from J, the gap between germline ends came to 12 bases.

The chain has TRBV29-1 and TRBJ1-2; 7 bases are shared with TRBD1. This CDR3 spans 14 amino acids. After removal of 1 base from V and 0 bases from J, the junction contained 2 bases not matched to a gene. Germline CDR1 reads SQVTM; CDR2 reads ANQGSEA. CDR3 in amino acids: CSVEGQGTNYGYTF. In DNA, the CDR3 is TGCAGCGTTGAAGGACAGGGAACTAACTATGGCTACACCTTC.

The chain couples TRBV28 to TRBJ2-2; 9 bases are a match to TRBD1. After removal of 2 bases from V and 6 bases from J, the junction contained 4 bases not matched to a gene. The CDR3 is made up of 15 amino acids. Germline V lookup: CDR1 MDHEN, CDR2 SYDVKM. The CDR3 bases are TGTGCCAGCAGTTTAGGGACAGGGAGGGCCGGGGAGCTGTTTTTT. The encoded protein is CASSLGTGRAGELFF. The full variable domain, its missing parts supplied by reference TRBV28 and TRBJ2-2, is DVKVTQSSRYLVKRTGEKVFLECVQDMDHENMFWYRQDPGLGLRLIYFSYDVKMKEKGDIPEGYSVSREKKERFSLILESASTNQTSMYLCASSLGTGRAGELFFGEGSRLTVL.

This clone came up a few times. The V and J genes are TRBV9 and TRBJ2-3, with a tentative D call TRBD2 (6 bases). From germline, CDR1 is SGDLS and CDR2 YYNGEE. Trimming stripped 3 bases from V and 5 bases from J, with 22 bases between. The CDR3 contains 17 residues. This CDR3 is CASSGRAAGRDRDTQYF. CDR3 DNA sequence: TGTGCCAGCAGCGGTAGGGCTGCGGGAAGGGATAGAGATACGCAGTATTTT.

This chain joins TRBV29-1 and TRBJ2-1, with D tentatively TRBD2 (6 bases). Trimming took off 5 bases at V and 9 bases at J, with 14 bases between the two ends. CDR1 is SQVTM and CDR2 is ANQGSEA in the germline V gene. The CDR3 contains 12 residues. The CDR3, as DNA: TGCAGCGTTAGCGGCGGGCGGGGTGAGCAGTTCTTC. This gives the protein CSVSGGRGEQFF.

V is TRBV27 and J is TRBJ2-5; TRBD2 matches 13 bases. V shed 5 bases and J 1 base; nucleotides not matched to a gene: 7. CDR3 size: 17 residues. Germline CDR1 is MNHEY and CDR2 is SMNVEV (reference sequence). The CDR3 spells CASSHGTSGNSQETQYF. DNA for the CDR3: TGTGCCAGCAGTCACGGGACTAGCGGGAACTCCCAAGAGACCCAGTACTTC.

There are a few counts of this clone. Here the CDR3 reads CASSLVSVSHNEQFF. CDR3 nucleotide sequence: TGTGCCAGCAGCTTGGTTAGCGTTAGTCACAATGAGCAGTTCTTC. The chain uses TRBV5-4 and TRBJ2-1; maybe TRBD2 (5 bases). The CDR3 contains 15 residues. The germline V gene encodes CDR1 SGHNT and CDR2 YYREEE (reference sequence). The germline V and J ends were trimmed by 0 bases and 5 bases, with 12 bases remaining between them.

V usage is TRBV7-8 and J usage is TRBJ2-3, with D uncertain. There are 12 residues in the CDR3. CDR1 and CDR2 (germline): SGHVS, FQNEAQ. Between the trimmed V and J ends, which lost 1 base and 3 bases, there was a span of 2 bases. The DNA of the CDR3 is TGTGCCAGCAGCTTAGAAACAGATACGCAGTATTTT. Amino acid sequence: CASSLETDTQYF.

At least ten counts were recorded for this clone. This sample includes further DNA sequences coding for the same CDR3. The gene calls are TRBV2 and TRBJ1-1, with D uncertain. The ends were cut back, 7 bases at V and 1 base at J, with 4 bases in the middle. The CDR3 contains 11 residues. From germline, CDR1 is SNHLY and CDR2 FYNNEI. CDR3 in amino acids: CASTSNTEAFF. In DNA form, the CDR3 reads TGTGCCAGCACCTCGAACACTGAAGCTTTCTTT.

The chain links TRBV27 to TRBJ1-1; the D gene is possibly TRBD1 (5 bases). CDR1 MNHEY and CDR2 SMNVEV come from the germline V gene (reference sequence). V was pared by 5 bases and J by 0 bases, with 13 bases between. This CDR3 has 15 amino acids. CDR3 nucleotide sequence: TGTGCCAGCAGTCCATACGAGGGGATGAACACTGAAGCTTTCTTT. Protein sequence: CASSPYEGMNTEAFF.

This clone has just a few counts. The chain has TRBV4-1 and TRBJ1-5; D is possibly TRBD1 (5 bases). Looked up from germline, CDR1 is MGHRA and CDR2 is YSYEKL. There are 16 residues in the CDR3. V lost 0 bases and J lost 5, with 14 bases in between. CDR3 DNA: TGCGCCAGCAGCCAAGATGGGGGAGGGTGGGATCAGCCCCAGCATTTT. As protein: CASSQDGGGWDQPQHF.

The rearrangement joins TRBV7-6 to TRBJ1-5; no clear D. This CDR3 is 16 amino acids long. Germline V gives CDR1 SGHVS, CDR2 FNYEAQ. V was shortened by 5 bases and J by 11 bases, with 25 bases between the two germline ends. The CDR3 region is CASSPTSGTPPGAQHF. The CDR3 nucleotides read TGTGCCAGCAGCCCCACGAGTGGTACACCTCCTGGGGCCCAGCATTTT. Looking up the rest from reference TRBV7-6 and TRBJ1-5 gives the full variable domain: GAGVSQSPRYKVTKRGQDVALRCDPISGHVSLYWYRQALGQGPEFLTYFNYEAQQDKSGLPNDRFSAERPEGSISTLTIQRTEQRDSAMYRCASSPTSGTPPGAQHFGDGTRLSIL.

The V call is TRBV2, the J call TRBJ2-7, with D tentatively TRBD1 (6 bases). Germline V gene lookup returns CDR1 SNHLY and CDR2 FYNNEI. This CDR3 contains 11 residues. V lost 5 bases to trimming and J lost 7 bases, with 9 bases between them. This CDR3 is CASSRRGEQYF. The DNA for the CDR3 is TGTGCCAGCAGTAGAAGGGGGGAGCAGTACTTC.

The CDR3, as DNA: TGTGCCACCAGCAGAGATTTGAGGGAGGGGGGAGATACGCAGTATTTT. Its protein product is CATSRDLREGGDTQYF. The J gene is TRBJ2-3, the V gene TRBV15, with D perhaps matching TRBD2 (7 bases). Trimming pared 0 bases from V and 5 bases from J, leaving 15 bases between. CDR1 is LNHNV and CDR2 is YYDKDF in the germline V gene (reference sequence). The CDR3 contains 16 residues.

The chain joins TRBV10-1 to TRBJ2-3; D is unclear. The germline V and J ends were trimmed by 3 bases and 6 bases, with 7 bases remaining between them. Germline lookup yields CDR1 WNHNN and CDR2 SYGVQD (reference sequence). This CDR3 contains 12 residues. This chain's CDR3 is CASSDIGDTQYF. CDR3 in DNA: TGCGCCAGCAGTGATATCGGGGATACGCAGTATTTT.

This clone was picked up a small number of times. The CDR3: CASSEPGLAGEGEQFF. The DNA of the CDR3 is TGCGCCAGCAGTGAGCCCGGACTAGCGGGAGAAGGTGAGCAGTTCTTC. The chain is built from TRBV10-1 and TRBJ2-1, with 13 bases matching TRBD2. Germline values: CDR1 WNHNN, CDR2 SYGVQD (reference sequence). The CDR3 is 16 residues long. Trimming removed 2 bases from V and 9 bases from J; junction bases left unmatched: 7.

The genes are TRBV7-6 and TRBJ2-1; 14 bases are shared with TRBD2. Trimming removed 5 bases from V and 10 bases from J; junction bases left unmatched: 7. The CDR3 covers 15 residues. In germline, CDR1 is SGHVS, CDR2 FNYEAQ. The CDR3 reads CASSPGTSGSWEQFF. The CDR3 DNA is TGTGCCAGCAGCCCCGGGACTAGCGGGAGCTGGGAGCAGTTCTTC.

V is TRBV30 and J is TRBJ2-1, with a possible D match to TRBD2 (6 bases). The CDR3 has 13 residues. Germline V gene sequence: CDR1 GTSNPN, CDR2 SVGIG (reference sequence). V was clipped by 5 bases and J by 4 bases, with 12 bases between them. The CDR3 DNA sequence: TGTGCCTGGCGGGGGACCCAATACAATGAGCAGTTCTTC. As protein: CAWRGTQYNEQFF.

The rearrangement uses TRBV4-1 and TRBJ1-2, with D unclear. This CDR3 has 17 residues. Germline V lookup: CDR1 MGHRA, CDR2 YSYEKL. Deletions cut 0 bases from V and 3 bases from J, with 17 bases between. The CDR3 spells CASSQESQGVTHYGYTF. CDR3 nucleotides: TGCGCCAGCAGCCAAGAGTCCCAAGGCGTTACCCACTATGGCTACACCTTC.

The DNA for the CDR3 is TGTGCCAGCAGTGCAGGGTGGACTGAAGCTTTCTTT. Protein: CASSAGWTEAFF. The chain carries TRBV28 and TRBJ1-1; possibly TRBD1 for D (5 bases). The V gene's germline CDR1 is MDHEN and CDR2 SYDVKM. V lost 5 bases and J 5 bases, leaving 9 bases between the germline ends. This CDR3 spans 12 amino acids.

The chain couples TRBV6-6 to TRBJ1-5, with D possibly TRBD1 on 5 matching bases. Germline-derived CDR1 and CDR2 are MNHNY and SVGAGI (reference sequence). Trimming stripped 4 bases from V and 8 bases from J, with 12 bases between. CDR3 length: 13 amino acids. Written as DNA, the CDR3 is TGTGCCAGCAGTTGGGGGAGCCCAGAGCCCCAGCATTTT. Translated, it gives CASSWGSPEPQHF.